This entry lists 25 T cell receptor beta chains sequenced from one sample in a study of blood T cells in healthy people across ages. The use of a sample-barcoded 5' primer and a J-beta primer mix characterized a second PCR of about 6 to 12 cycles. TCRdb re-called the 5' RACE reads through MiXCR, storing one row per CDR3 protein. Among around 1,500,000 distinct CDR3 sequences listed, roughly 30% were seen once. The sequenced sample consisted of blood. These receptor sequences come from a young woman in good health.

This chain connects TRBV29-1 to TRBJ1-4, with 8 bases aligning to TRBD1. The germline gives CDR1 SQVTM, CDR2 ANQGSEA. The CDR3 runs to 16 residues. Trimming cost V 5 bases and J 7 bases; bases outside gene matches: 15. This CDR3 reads CSVQRPGQGGSEKLFF. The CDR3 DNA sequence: TGCAGCGTTCAGCGCCCCGGACAGGGAGGGAGTGAAAAACTGTTTTTT.

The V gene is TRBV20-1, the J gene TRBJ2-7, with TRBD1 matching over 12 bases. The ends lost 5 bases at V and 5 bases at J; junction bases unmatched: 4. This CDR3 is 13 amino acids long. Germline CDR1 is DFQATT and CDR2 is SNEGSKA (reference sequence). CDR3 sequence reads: CSAGTGGRNEQYF. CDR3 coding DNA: TGCAGTGCTGGGACAGGGGGCCGGAACGAGCAGTACTTC.

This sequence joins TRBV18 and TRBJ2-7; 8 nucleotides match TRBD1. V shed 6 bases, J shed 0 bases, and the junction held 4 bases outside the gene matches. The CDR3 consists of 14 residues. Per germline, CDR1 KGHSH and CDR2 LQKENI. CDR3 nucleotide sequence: TGTGCCAGCTCTCAGGGGGCTCTCTCCTACGAGCAGTACTTC. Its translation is CASSQGALSYEQYF.

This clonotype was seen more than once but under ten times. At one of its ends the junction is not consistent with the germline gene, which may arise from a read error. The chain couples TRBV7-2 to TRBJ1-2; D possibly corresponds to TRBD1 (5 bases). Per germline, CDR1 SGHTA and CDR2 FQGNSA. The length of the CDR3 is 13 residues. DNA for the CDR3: TGTGCTAGCAGCCAGGTGGGGGAGTCGGGCTACACCTTC. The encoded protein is CASSQVGESGYTF.

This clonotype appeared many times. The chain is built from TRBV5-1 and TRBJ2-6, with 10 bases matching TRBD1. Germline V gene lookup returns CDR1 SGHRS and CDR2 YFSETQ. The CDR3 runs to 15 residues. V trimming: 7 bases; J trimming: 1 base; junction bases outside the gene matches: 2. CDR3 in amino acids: CASGTGASGANVLTF. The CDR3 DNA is TGCGCCAGCGGGACAGGGGCATCTGGGGCCAACGTCCTGACTTTC.

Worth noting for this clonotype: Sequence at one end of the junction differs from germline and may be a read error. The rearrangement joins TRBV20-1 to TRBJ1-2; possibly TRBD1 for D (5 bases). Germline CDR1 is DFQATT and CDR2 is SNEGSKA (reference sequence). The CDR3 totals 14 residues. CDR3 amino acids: CSVRGELTVTGYTF. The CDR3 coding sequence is TGCAGTGTTAGAGGGGAACTCACAGTGACTGGCTACACCTTC.

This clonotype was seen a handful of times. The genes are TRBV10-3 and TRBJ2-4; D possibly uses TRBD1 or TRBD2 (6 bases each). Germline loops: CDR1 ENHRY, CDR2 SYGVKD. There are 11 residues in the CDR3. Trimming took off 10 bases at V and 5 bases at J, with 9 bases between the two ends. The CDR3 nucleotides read TGTGCCACCGGGGGCGAAAACATTCAGTACTTC. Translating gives CATGGENIQYF.

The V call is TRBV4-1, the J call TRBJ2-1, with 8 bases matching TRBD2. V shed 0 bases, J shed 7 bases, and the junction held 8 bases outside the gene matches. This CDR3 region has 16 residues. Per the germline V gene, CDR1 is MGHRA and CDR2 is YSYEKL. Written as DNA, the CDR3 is TGCGCCAGCAGCCAAGATACGGCGGGAGGTCGGAATGAGCAGTTCTTC. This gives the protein CASSQDTAGGRNEQFF.

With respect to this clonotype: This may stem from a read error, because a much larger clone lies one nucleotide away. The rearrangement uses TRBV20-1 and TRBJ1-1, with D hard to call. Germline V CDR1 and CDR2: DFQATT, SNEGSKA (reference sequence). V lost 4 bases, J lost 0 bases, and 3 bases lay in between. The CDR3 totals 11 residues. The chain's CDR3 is CSATVNTEAFF. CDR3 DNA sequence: TGCAGTGCTACAGTGAACACTGAAGCTTTCTTT.

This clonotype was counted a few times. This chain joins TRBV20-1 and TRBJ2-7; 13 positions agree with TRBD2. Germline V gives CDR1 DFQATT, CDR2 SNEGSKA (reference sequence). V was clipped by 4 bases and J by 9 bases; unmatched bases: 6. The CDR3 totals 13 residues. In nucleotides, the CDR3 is TGCAGTGCTACACTAGCGGGAGGGAGTGGGCAGTACTTC. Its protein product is CSATLAGGSGQYF.

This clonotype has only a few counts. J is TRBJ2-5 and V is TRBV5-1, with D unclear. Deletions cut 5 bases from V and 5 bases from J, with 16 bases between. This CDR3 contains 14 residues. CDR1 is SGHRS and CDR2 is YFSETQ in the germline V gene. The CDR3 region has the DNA TGCGCCAGCAGTTCCAGCCCTTTTGTGGAGACCCAGTACTTC. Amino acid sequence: CASSSSPFVETQYF.

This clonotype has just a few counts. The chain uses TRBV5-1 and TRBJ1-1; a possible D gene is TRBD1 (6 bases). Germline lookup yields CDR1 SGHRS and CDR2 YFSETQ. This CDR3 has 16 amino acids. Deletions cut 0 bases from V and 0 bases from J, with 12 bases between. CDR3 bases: TGCGCCAGCAGCTTGGTAGCAGGGGCGATGAACACTGAAGCTTTCTTT. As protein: CASSLVAGAMNTEAFF.

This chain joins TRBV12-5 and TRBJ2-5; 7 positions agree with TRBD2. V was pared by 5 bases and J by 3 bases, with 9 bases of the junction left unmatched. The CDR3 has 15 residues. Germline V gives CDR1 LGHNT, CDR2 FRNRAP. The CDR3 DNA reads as TGTGCTAGTGGTCTACTAAGGGAGGGCGAAGAGACCCAGTACTTC. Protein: CASGLLREGEETQYF.

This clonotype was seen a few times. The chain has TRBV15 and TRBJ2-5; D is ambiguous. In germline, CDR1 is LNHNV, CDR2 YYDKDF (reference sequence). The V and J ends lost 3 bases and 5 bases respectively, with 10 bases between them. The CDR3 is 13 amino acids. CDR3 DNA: TGTGCCACCAGCAGCAAGGAGAGGGAGACCCAGTACTTC. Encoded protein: CATSSKERETQYF.

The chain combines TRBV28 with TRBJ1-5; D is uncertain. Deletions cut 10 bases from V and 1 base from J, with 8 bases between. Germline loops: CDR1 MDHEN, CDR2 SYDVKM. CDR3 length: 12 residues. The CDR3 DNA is TGTGCCATCCGCGAGAGCAATCAGCCCCAGCATTTT. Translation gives CAIRESNQPQHF.

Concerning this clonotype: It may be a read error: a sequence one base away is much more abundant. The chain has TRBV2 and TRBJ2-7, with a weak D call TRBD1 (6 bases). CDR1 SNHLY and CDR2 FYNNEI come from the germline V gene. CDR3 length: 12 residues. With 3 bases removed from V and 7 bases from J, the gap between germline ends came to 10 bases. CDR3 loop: CASSEGDNEQYF. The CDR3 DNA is TGTGCCAGCAGTGAGGGGGACAATGAGCAGTACTTC.

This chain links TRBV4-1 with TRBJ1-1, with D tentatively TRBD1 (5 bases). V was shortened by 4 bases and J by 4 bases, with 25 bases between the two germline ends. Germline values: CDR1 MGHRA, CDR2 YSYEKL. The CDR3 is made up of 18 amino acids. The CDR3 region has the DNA TGCGCCAGCAGCCGCATAAACGCAGGGAGCAGTGGAACCACTGAAGCTTTCTTT. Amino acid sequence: CASSRINAGSSGTTEAFF.

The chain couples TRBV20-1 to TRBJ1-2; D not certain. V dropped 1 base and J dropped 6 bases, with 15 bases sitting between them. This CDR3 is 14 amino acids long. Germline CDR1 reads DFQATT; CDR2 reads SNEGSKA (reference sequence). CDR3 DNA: TGCAGTGCTAGAGTCGCCGGGGTTCTAGATGGCTACACCTTC. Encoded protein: CSARVAGVLDGYTF.

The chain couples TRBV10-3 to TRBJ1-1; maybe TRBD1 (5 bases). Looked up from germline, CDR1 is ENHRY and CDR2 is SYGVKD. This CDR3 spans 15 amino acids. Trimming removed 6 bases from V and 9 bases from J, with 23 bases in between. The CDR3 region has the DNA TGTGCCATCAGCGAGGGGTATCGGACCGAGGGGCAAGCTTTCTTT. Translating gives CAISEGYRTEGQAFF.

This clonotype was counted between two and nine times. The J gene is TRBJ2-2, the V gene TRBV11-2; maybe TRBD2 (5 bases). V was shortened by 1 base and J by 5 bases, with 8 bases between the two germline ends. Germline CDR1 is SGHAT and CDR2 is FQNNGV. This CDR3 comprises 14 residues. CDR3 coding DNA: TGTGCCAGCAGCTTAGGCGGGTTGACCGGGGAGCTGTTTTTT. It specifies CASSLGGLTGELFF.

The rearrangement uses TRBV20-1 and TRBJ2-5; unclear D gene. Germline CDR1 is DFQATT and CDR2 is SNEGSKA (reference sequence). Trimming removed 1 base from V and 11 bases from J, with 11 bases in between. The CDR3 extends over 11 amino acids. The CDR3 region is CSARGAYGQYF. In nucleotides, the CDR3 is TGCAGTGCTAGAGGAGCCTACGGGCAGTACTTC.

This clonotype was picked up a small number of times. CDR3 nucleotides: TGCGCCAGCAGCTTGGGTGAACTGAATGAAAAACTGTTTTTT. It codes for CASSLGELNEKLFF. The V call is TRBV5-1, the J call TRBJ1-4; D is unresolved. This CDR3 region has 14 residues. Germline CDR1 is SGHRS and CDR2 is YFSETQ. The V end was cut by 0 bases, the J end by 5 bases, with 8 bases between. Full variable domain (remainder filled in from reference TRBV5-1 and TRBJ1-4): KAGVTQTPRYLIKTRGQQVTLSCSPISGHRSVSWYQQTPGQGLQFLFEYFSETQRNKGNFPGRFSGRQFSNSRSEMNVSTLELGDSALYLCASSLGELNEKLFFGSGTQLSVL.

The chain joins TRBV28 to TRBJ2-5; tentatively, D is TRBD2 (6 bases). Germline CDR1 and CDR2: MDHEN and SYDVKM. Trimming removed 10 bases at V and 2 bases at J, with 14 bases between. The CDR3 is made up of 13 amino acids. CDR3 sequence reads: CANTGGLQETQYF. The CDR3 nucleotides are TGTGCCAACACCGGGGGATTACAAGAGACCCAGTACTTC.

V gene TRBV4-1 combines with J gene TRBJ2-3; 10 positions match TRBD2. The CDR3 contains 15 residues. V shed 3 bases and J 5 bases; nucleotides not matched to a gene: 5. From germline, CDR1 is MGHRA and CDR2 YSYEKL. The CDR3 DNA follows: TGCGCCAGCAGCCACCTAGCGGGGGAGGGAGATACGCAGTATTTT. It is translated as CASSHLAGEGDTQYF.

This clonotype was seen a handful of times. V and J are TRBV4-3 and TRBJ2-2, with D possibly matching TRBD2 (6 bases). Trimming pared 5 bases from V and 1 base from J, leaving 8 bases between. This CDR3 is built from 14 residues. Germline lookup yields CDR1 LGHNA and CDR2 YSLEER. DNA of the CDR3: TGCGCCAGCAGCGGGGACTGGAACACCGGGGAGCTGTTTTTT. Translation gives CASSGDWNTGELFF.